A selection of T cell receptor beta chains follows, all from one sample in a study of T cell responses to AZD1222 COVID-19 vaccine. The assay was immunoSEQ multiplex PCR, and TCRdb's table has in-frame clones only and misses some. Counted here are 80,000 to 100,000 clones, 70% to 90% occurring once; the ten biggest clones make up about 14%. Sequences were derived from peripheral blood, sampled on day 0 of AZD1222 vaccination. All receptors come from an adult in good health. Each CDR3 is given without its conserved first and last residue. Fields, in order: V gene, J gene, CDR3 length, CDR3 protein.

TRBV5-1	TRBJ1-2	14	ASSAGTVFSNYGYT
TRBV5-4	TRBJ2-7	13	ASSLEGERYYEQY
TRBV4-1	TRBJ1-5	14	ASSQDNTGVGQPQH
TRBV7-3	TRBJ2-1	16	ASSLRAKPGQIPDEQF
TRBV18	TRBJ2-7	12	ASVPGPGTYEQY
TRBV27	TRBJ2-7	14	ASSLGGQRSSYEQY
TRBV7-2	TRBJ2-3	14	ASSRGTSGTTDTQY
TRBV7-6	TRBJ2-3	13	ASSLGGINTDTQY
TRBV18	TRBJ1-4	14	ASSPQRTGGHEKLF
TRBV30	TRBJ2-7	9	AGRRGYEQY
TRBV3-1/TRBV3-2	TRBJ2-7	10	ASSQGPGRSN
TRBV5-1	TRBJ1-4	15	ASSLDGRGGGGEKLF
TRBV30	TRBJ1-2	10	AWSPSLNGYT
TRBV5-6	TRBJ2-2	12	ASSSGLVTGELF
TRBV18	TRBJ2-5	12	ASSLLGSQETQY
TRBV4-3	TRBJ1-2	13	ASSQEQGASYGYT
TRBV6-4	TRBJ2-7	22	ASSDRDNGTAYLSTTPTSYEQY
TRBV3-1/TRBV3-2	TRBJ2-1	13	ASSRRTGKTNEQF
TRBV6-2/TRBV6-3	TRBJ1-5	15	ASSYSLQGRFNQPQH
TRBV5-4	TRBJ2-7	12	ASSLMGQGNEQY
TRBV18	TRBJ2-5	13	ASSPPKGGSETQY
TRBV3-1/TRBV3-2	TRBJ1-3	12	ASSQGFTLNTIY
TRBV6-5	TRBJ1-2	10	ASTSGRYGYT
TRBV6-1	TRBJ2-1	10	ASSEQGNEQF
TRBV24-1	TRBJ2-1	10	ATSEDDNEQF
TRBV6-1	TRBJ1-6	12	ASSEFRDNSPLH
TRBV6-6	TRBJ1-5	11	ASSYPDNQPQH
TRBV6-6	TRBJ2-7	13	ASSPVDQAAYEQY
TRBV10-2	TRBJ2-1	14	ASSETIAGGPSEQF
TRBV9	TRBJ1-2	15	ASSVEGVGFLSYGYT
TRBV10-1	TRBJ2-5	15	ASSETASGGYQETQY
TRBV2	TRBJ2-7	11	ASRGNARYEQY
TRBV4-2	TRBJ2-2	14	ASSQGGTINTGELF
TRBV7-9	TRBJ2-7	10	ASSLGWAEQY
TRBV7-3	TRBJ2-2	13	ASSLLAGGTGELF
TRBV30	TRBJ1-2	12	ASPGQGYGYGYT
TRBV7-9	TRBJ1-2	10	ASSPGHVGYT
TRBV18	TRBJ2-1	14	ASSPPVGGAGNEQF
TRBV7-9	TRBJ1-1	11	ASSLDRGTEAF
TRBV2	TRBJ1-5	11	ASQGSSNQPQH
TRBV7-2	TRBJ2-1	12	ASSLGAWDNEQF
TRBV28	TRBJ2-7	12	ASRRQGDSYEQY
TRBV5-1	TRBJ2-1	12	ASSWGESYNEQF
TRBV14	TRBJ1-5	10	ASSQGNQPQH
TRBV6-5	TRBJ2-3	11	ASSIIQRDTQY
TRBV6-6	TRBJ2-7	13	ASLLSGLGPYEQY
TRBV6-1	TRBJ1-2	9	ASSEISGYT
TRBV5-1	TRBJ1-4	12	ASSFDSTNEKLF